The next 18 T cell receptor beta chains were all read from a single sample in a study of blood T cell repertoires in COVID-19 (dated by TCRdb to the early 2020s). The library was built by means of the immunoSEQ multiplex PCR assay. Drawn from immuneACCESS, this table holds only the in-frame rearrangements with V and J called that TCRdb kept. Clones are partly lost; checked studies trace under half to an unresolved V gene and leave the rest unexplained. The sample table lists under 45,000 clones, about 87% of them with a count of one. The ten largest clones represent less than 5% of the sample. Sequences were obtained from peripheral blood. Every receptor here comes from a middle-aged man with COVID-19, enrolled during active disease.

The chain's CDR3 is CASSFGGVAGNTIYF. In nucleotides, the CDR3 is TGCGCCAGCAGCTTTGGCGGAGTTGCTGGAAACACCATATATTTT. The genes are TRBV5-1 and TRBJ1-3; D gene uncertain. The germline V gene has CDR1 SGHRS and CDR2 YFSETQ. V shed 2 bases and J shed 2 bases, with 11 bases lying between them. The CDR3 is 15 residues long.

This clone was counted once. This chain joins TRBV4-1 and TRBJ2-3; 7 bases agree with TRBD1. V gave up 2 bases and J gave up 2 bases; unmatched junction bases: 4. The CDR3 has 15 residues. Germline CDR1 and CDR2: MGHRA and YSYEKL. CDR3 in amino acids: CASSQTGAVTDTQYF. The DNA for the CDR3 is TGCGCCAGCAGCCAAACAGGGGCAGTCACAGATACGCAGTATTTT.

This clone was recorded only once. An end of the junction does not agree with germline; a read error may underlie this. V usage is TRBV30 and J usage is TRBJ2-5; D is uncertain. CDR1 is GTSNPN and CDR2 is SVGIG in the germline V gene (reference sequence). This CDR3 is 10 amino acids long. Here the CDR3 reads CAWSVARMNF. The CDR3, as DNA: TGTGCCTGGAGTGTGGCTAGGATGAACTTC.

This chain links TRBV27 with TRBJ2-7, with D possibly matching TRBD1 (5 bases). Germline CDR1 is MNHEY and CDR2 is SMNVEV (reference sequence). CDR3 length: 13 residues. Trimming removed 4 bases from V and 5 bases from J, with 12 bases in between. For the CDR3, the DNA is TGTGCCAGCAGTTGGAACAGGAAGCACGAGCAGTACTTC. Protein sequence: CASSWNRKHEQYF.

The J gene is TRBJ2-5, the V gene TRBV30; D uncertain. Per germline, CDR1 GTSNPN and CDR2 SVGIG (reference sequence). The V end was cut by 0 bases, the J end by 9 bases, with 14 bases between. The CDR3 loop spans 13 amino acids. The CDR3, as DNA: TGTGCCTGGAGTGTCGTACCCCTAAGTGCCCAGTACTTC. This translates into CAWSVVPLSAQYF.

The V gene is TRBV28, the J gene TRBJ1-1; D call uncertain. The CDR3 sequence is 17 residues long. Trimming took off 4 bases at V and 3 bases at J, with 21 bases between the two ends. Germline lookup yields CDR1 MDHEN and CDR2 SYDVKM. CDR3 in DNA: TGTGCCAGCAGTTCTATGTCCCCTACCAGAGGGTACACTGAAGCTTTCTTT. This codes for CASSSMSPTRGYTEAFF.

The chain links TRBV5-1 to TRBJ1-1; D is undetermined. The germline V and J ends were trimmed by 2 bases and 0 bases, with 8 bases remaining between them. The CDR3 runs to 14 residues. In germline, CDR1 is SGHRS, CDR2 YFSETQ. This CDR3 is CASSFEALNTEAFF. In DNA, the CDR3 is TGCGCCAGCAGCTTTGAGGCCCTGAACACTGAAGCTTTCTTT. Looking up the rest from reference TRBV5-1 and TRBJ1-1 gives the full variable domain: KAGVTQTPRYLIKTRGQQVTLSCSPISGHRSVSWYQQTPGQGLQFLFEYFSETQRNKGNFPGRFSGRQFSNSRSEMNVSTLELGDSALYLCASSFEALNTEAFFGQGTRLTVV.

This clone was recorded only once. The gene calls are TRBV11-2 and TRBJ2-2, with D unresolved. The CDR3 consists of 14 residues. V was trimmed by 5 bases and J by 4 bases, leaving 11 bases between them. Germline lookup yields CDR1 SGHAT and CDR2 FQNNGV. CDR3 in amino acids: CASSLLGATGELFF. For the CDR3, the DNA is TGTGCCAGCAGCCTCCTTGGAGCCACCGGGGAGCTGTTTTTT.

The chain links TRBV2 to TRBJ1-3, with a weak D call TRBD1 (5 bases). Germline CDR1 reads SNHLY; CDR2 reads FYNNEI. Trimming stripped 6 bases from V and 1 base from J, with 10 bases between. The CDR3 is made up of 14 amino acids. The CDR3 nucleotides read TGTGCCAGCAGCTACCAGGGTTCTGGAAACACCATATATTTT. This encodes CASSYQGSGNTIYF.

J is TRBJ1-2 and V is TRBV5-6; D might be TRBD1 (6 bases). Trimming pared 4 bases from V and 1 base from J, leaving 8 bases between. The CDR3 is 13 amino acids. Germline V gene data show CDR1 as SGHDT and CDR2 as YYEEEE. The CDR3 nucleotides are TGTGCCAGCAGCGGGGGACATAACTATGGCTACACCTTC. Encoded protein: CASSGGHNYGYTF.

This clone has just one count. The chain recombines TRBV7-9 with TRBJ2-3; 9 positions match TRBD2. Losses at the gene ends were 6 bases for V and 7 bases for J; bases not matched to a gene: 11. The CDR3 is 15 amino acids. Germline V CDR1 and CDR2: SEHNR, FQNEAQ (reference sequence). The CDR3 loop is CASSMAGGPAYTQYF. Written as DNA, the CDR3 is TGTGCCAGCAGTATGGCGGGAGGGCCTGCATATACGCAGTATTTT.

The table lists this clone with a count of one. The CDR3 nucleotides are TGTGCCAGCAGCCTGGAGGGAGGGGAGACCCAGTACTTC. Translating gives CASSLEGGETQYF. The genes are TRBV5-6 and TRBJ2-5; 7 bases are shared with TRBD2. The CDR3 totals 13 residues. CDR1 and CDR2 from the germline V gene are SGHDT and YYEEEE. The J segment lost 5 bases and the V segment lost 4 bases, leaving 5 bases of the junction unmatched.

V and J are TRBV9 and TRBJ1-6; D remains ambiguous. Trimming took 5 bases from V and 0 from J, leaving 9 bases between them. The CDR3 loop spans 15 amino acids. Germline lookup yields CDR1 SGDLS and CDR2 YYNGEE. Here the CDR3 DNA reads TGTGCCAGCAGTGCCATTAGCTCCTATAATTCACCCCTCCACTTT. This encodes CASSAISSYNSPLHF.

The chain has TRBV27 and TRBJ2-7; a weak D match, TRBD1 (6 bases). V shed 5 bases and J shed 2 bases, with 10 bases lying between them. The CDR3 runs to 13 residues. Per germline, CDR1 MNHEY and CDR2 SMNVEV (reference sequence). This CDR3 is CASSPGQPYEQYF. DNA of the CDR3: TGTGCCAGCAGTCCAGGACAGCCCTACGAGCAGTACTTC.

The V gene is TRBV7-9, the J gene TRBJ1-1, with D maybe TRBD1 (6 bases). V was clipped by 2 bases and J by 4 bases, with 11 bases between them. Germline V gene data show CDR1 as SEHNR and CDR2 as FQNEAQ (reference sequence). The CDR3 totals 14 residues. The CDR3 nucleotides are TGTGCCAGCAGCTTACGGGGGGCTGTCACTGAAGCTTTCTTT. This encodes CASSLRGAVTEAFF.

This rearrangement joins TRBV2 to TRBJ1-6; 11 positions agree with TRBD1. Germline CDR1 and CDR2: SNHLY and FYNNEI. With 6 bases clipped from V and 7 bases from J, the junction kept 2 bases outside the gene matches. The CDR3 is made up of 14 amino acids. The CDR3 protein is CASRRTGGNSPLHF. In DNA, the CDR3 is TGTGCCAGCAGAAGGACAGGGGGCAATTCACCCCTCCACTTT.

V and J are TRBV7-9 and TRBJ2-1, with 8 bases that match TRBD1. CDR1 SEHNR and CDR2 FQNEAQ come from the germline V gene (reference sequence). Losses at the gene ends were 2 bases for V and 0 bases for J; bases not matched to a gene: 6. The CDR3 extends over 17 amino acids. CDR3 in DNA: TGTGCCAGCAGCTTACGTGCAGGGGGCCTCTCCTACAATGAGCAGTTCTTC. It yields the protein CASSLRAGGLSYNEQFF.

V usage is TRBV7-8 and J usage is TRBJ2-7, with a possible D match to TRBD2 (6 bases). The ends were cut back, 3 bases at V and 4 bases at J, with 10 bases in the middle. The CDR3 sequence is 13 residues long. Germline V gene sequence: CDR1 SGHVS, CDR2 FQNEAQ. The CDR3 reads CASSFLASYEQYF. CDR3 in DNA: TGTGCCAGCAGCTTTCTAGCGAGTTACGAGCAGTACTTC.